This TCR beta chain was sequenced for a study of beta chain features in type 1 diabetes. The length of the CDR3 is 17 residues. Unmatched junction bases numbered 14, after V lost 4 bases and J lost 5 bases. The V gene's germline CDR1 is SGHTA and CDR2 FQGTGA. Sequencing targeted expressed TCRB transcripts, as all isolated RNA had been reverse transcribed. Assay used: immunoSEQ multiplex PCR; TCRdb lists only in-frame clones, some missing. The sample includes roughly 160,000 clones, about 8.3% of them seen just once. Only a few counts were recorded for this clone. Antigen: not known. Study-level results: Type 1 diabetes patients had VDJ junctions that carried fewer insertions and more deletions. Moderate but significant shortening of TCRB CDR3s was recorded in all four CD4+ subsets from Type 1 diabetes patients.

The sample consisted of central memory CD4+ T cells from blood. The clonotype originates from a woman under 30 with type 1 diabetes. The chain couples TRBV7-3 to TRBJ1-1, with 9 bases matching TRBD1. The chain's CDR3 is CASSSWGPRDRGTEAFF. For the CDR3, the DNA is TGTGCCAGCAGCTCCTGGGGGCCCCGTGACAGGGGGACTGAAGCTTTCTTT. Based on the CDR3 plus reference TRBV7-3 and TRBJ1-1, the full variable domain is GAGVSQTPSNKVTEKGKYVELRCDPISGHTALYWYRQSLGQGPEFLIYFQGTGAADDSGLPNDRFFAVRPEGSVSTLKIQRTERGDSAVYLCASSSWGPRDRGTEAFFGQGTRLTVV.